This T cell receptor beta chain came from a study of cytomegalovirus exposure and HLA in healthy donors. Findings and caveats of the study: Three CMV-associated chains were confirmed in vitro to be specific for CMV antigens. It was reported that TCR beta sequences correctly inferred the HLA-A and HLA-B alleles for most subjects. A list of roughly 180 TCR beta chains associated with cytomegalovirus was given.

Primers: 60 Vbeta forward and 13 Jbeta reverse. The assay was immunoSEQ multiplex PCR, and TCRdb's table has in-frame clones only and misses some. In the table there are approximately 150,000 clones, 87% of which are singletons. A remark on this clone: The antigen is unknown.

Germline CDR1 SQVTM, CDR2 ANQGSEA. The CDR3 length is 13 residues. Trimming removed 7 bases from V and 0 bases from J, with 13 bases in between. The V and J genes are TRBV29-1 and TRBJ2-7; a possible D gene is TRBD2 (6 bases). This sequence originates from a woman in her 30s in good health and CMV-seronegative. Sample: PBMCs. CDR3 loop: CSAHGTGSYEQYF. Written as DNA, the CDR3 is TGCAGCGCCCACGGGACTGGCTCCTACGAGCAGTACTTC.